The 10 T cell receptor beta chains given below trace back to one sample, sequenced in a study of breast tumors, draining lymph nodes, adjacent tissues. Breast cancer patients provided tissue from their axillary draining lymph nodes. MiXCR, applied by TCRdb to the multiplex PCR reads, yields one record per CDR3 protein. Altogether about 140,000 distinct CDR3 sequences are present, 30% to 35% being singletons, with the ten largest covering roughly 2.3%. The sample comprised axillary lymph node tissue. Receptor source: a female donor with breast cancer. Some clones in this sample may be carry-over from other donors' samples.

At least ten counts were recorded for this clonotype. The chain has TRBV6-1 and TRBJ2-7; 8 bases line up with TRBD1. The J segment lost 1 base and the V segment lost 5 bases, leaving 10 bases of the junction unmatched. Germline CDR1 reads MNHNS; CDR2 reads SASEGT. The CDR3 consists of 16 residues. CDR3 in amino acids: CASSHPRTGFSYEQYF. Here the CDR3 DNA reads TGTGCCAGCAGTCACCCCCGGACAGGGTTTTCCTACGAGCAGTACTTC.

Worth noting for this clonotype: A read error is possible here, since a much larger clone lies one base away. V gene TRBV6-1 combines with J gene TRBJ2-7, with D possibly being TRBD1 (5 bases). Germline V CDR1 and CDR2: MNHNS, SASEGT. This CDR3 is 13 amino acids long. In DNA form, the CDR3 reads TGTGCCATCAGTCAAGCGAAGACAGTCGAGCAGTACGTC. Residues: CAISQAKTVEQYV.

In regard to this clonotype: One end of the junction is discordant with germline, which a read error may explain. V and J are TRBV11-1 and TRBJ1-2, with unresolved D. CDR3 length: 13 amino acids. The germline CDR1 and CDR2 sequences are SGHAT and FQDESV (reference sequence). CDR3 sequence reads: CASSLCANNGYTF. The CDR3 DNA reads TGTGCCAGCAGCTTATGTGCTAACAATGGCTACACCTTC. The whole variable domain, filled in from reference TRBV11-1 and TRBJ1-2, reads EAEVAQSPRYKITEKSQAVAFWCDPISGHATLYWYRQILGQGPELLVQFQDESVVDDSQLPKDRFSAERLKGVDSTLKIQPAELGDSAMYLCASSLCANNGYTFGSGTRLTVV.

This clonotype was found many times. The gene calls are TRBV28 and TRBJ1-5, with D possibly matching TRBD1 (6 bases). Germline loops: CDR1 MDHEN, CDR2 SYDVKM. The CDR3 runs to 14 residues. V was pared by 2 bases and J by 7 bases, with 12 bases between. The chain's CDR3 is CASSLLSGAQPQHF. The CDR3 DNA is TGTGCCAGCAGTTTACTGTCAGGGGCCCAGCCCCAGCATTTT.

This rearrangement joins TRBV12-3 or TRBV12-4 to TRBJ2-3, with TRBD2 matching over 9 bases. The CDR3 loop spans 15 amino acids. V shed 7 bases, J shed 0 bases, and the junction held 5 bases outside the gene matches. The CDR3 is CASINAGGSTDTQYF. CDR3 sequence (DNA): TGTGCCAGCATAAACGCGGGGGGGAGCACAGATACGCAGTATTTT.

V gene TRBV25-1 combines with J gene TRBJ1-2; 12 bases line up with TRBD1. The junction had 7 bases not matched to a gene; V was cut back by 3 bases and J by 8 bases. The germline V gene has CDR1 MGHDK and CDR2 SYGVNS. The CDR3 runs to 15 residues. The CDR3, as DNA: TGTGCCAGCAGTGATGTCGGGACAGGGGGCGGGGGCTACACCTTC. It is translated as CASSDVGTGGGGYTF.

V usage is TRBV4-1 and J usage is TRBJ1-4; no clear D gene. The CDR3 has 13 residues. Trimming removed 2 bases from V and 8 bases from J, with 9 bases in between. Germline V CDR1 and CDR2: MGHRA, YSYEKL. DNA of the CDR3: TGCGCCAGCAGCCAACCTAACTACGAAAAACTGTTTTTT. Translated: CASSQPNYEKLFF.

Sample share makes this clonotype medium-sized. This chain joins TRBV27 and TRBJ2-7, with 7 bases identical to TRBD2. The CDR3 runs 14 residues. Looked up from germline, CDR1 is MNHEY and CDR2 is SMNVEV (reference sequence). Trimming took 5 bases from V and 4 from J; bases not matched to a gene: 8. CDR3 DNA: TGTGCCAGCAGTCTAGGGCCGGGGGGATACGAGCAGTACTTC. This translates into CASSLGPGGYEQYF.

The chain employs TRBV7-6 and TRBJ2-7; 9 nucleotides line up with TRBD1. This CDR3 is 14 amino acids long. V was clipped by 5 bases and J by 9 bases; unmatched bases: 11. Germline V gives CDR1 SGHVS, CDR2 FNYEAQ. CDR3 coding DNA: TGTGCCAGCAGCGTTTCGAGGACAGGGGTACGGCAGTACTTC. Its translation: CASSVSRTGVRQYF. The full variable domain, completed using reference TRBV7-6 and TRBJ2-7, is GAGVSQSPRYKVTKRGQDVALRCDPISGHVSLYWYRQALGQGPEFLTYFNYEAQQDKSGLPNDRFSAERPEGSISTLTIQRTEQRDSAMYRCASSVSRTGVRQYFGPGTRLTVT.

This clonotype has at least ten counts. The chain combines TRBV30 with TRBJ1-6; perhaps TRBD1 as D (5 bases). CDR1 and CDR2 (germline): GTSNPN, SVGIG (reference sequence). The CDR3 runs 16 residues. Trimming shortened V by 3 bases and J by 1 base, and 13 bases separated the two germline ends. The DNA for the CDR3 is TGTGCCTGGAGAAATAAGGGGCATTCCTATAATTCACCCCTCCACTTT. Protein: CAWRNKGHSYNSPLHF.